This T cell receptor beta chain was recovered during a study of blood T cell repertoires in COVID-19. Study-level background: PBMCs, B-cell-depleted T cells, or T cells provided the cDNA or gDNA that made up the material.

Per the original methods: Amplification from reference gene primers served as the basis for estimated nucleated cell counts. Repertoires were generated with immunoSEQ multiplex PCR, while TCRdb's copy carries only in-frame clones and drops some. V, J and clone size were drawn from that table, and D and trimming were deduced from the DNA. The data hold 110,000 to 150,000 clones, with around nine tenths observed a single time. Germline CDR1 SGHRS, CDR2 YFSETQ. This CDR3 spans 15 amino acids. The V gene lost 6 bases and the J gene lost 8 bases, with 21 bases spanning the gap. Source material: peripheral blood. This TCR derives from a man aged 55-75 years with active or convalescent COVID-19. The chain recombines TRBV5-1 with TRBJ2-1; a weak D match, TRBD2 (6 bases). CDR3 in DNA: TGCGCCAGCAATCCGGGGGATCTGGGTGTGGATGAGCAGTTCTTC. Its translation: CASNPGDLGVDEQFF. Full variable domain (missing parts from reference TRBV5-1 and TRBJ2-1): KAGVTQTPRYLIKTRGQQVTLSCSPISGHRSVSWYQQTPGQGLQFLFEYFSETQRNKGNFPGRFSGRQFSNSRSEMNVSTLELGDSALYLCASNPGDLGVDEQFFGPGTRLTVL.